This T cell receptor beta chain emerged from a study of cytomegalovirus exposure and HLA in healthy donors. A remark on this clone: Antigen specificity is unknown.

Germline V gene data show CDR1 as MNHNS and CDR2 as SASEGT. V lost 0 bases, J lost 8 bases, and 13 bases lay in between. The CDR3 is 14 amino acids. Notes on the study in general: Later work found most CMV-associated TCR beta chains apparently HLA-restricted. Donors were assumed by presence/absence analyses to have roughly uniform sequencing depth. Several of the most significant clusters were apparently associated with common viral pathogens in a later analysis. TCR association rates varied by HLA locus in a later analysis, with DRB1 highest and HLA-C lowest.

A multiplex PCR was run with 60 Vbeta primers and 13 Jbeta primers. TCRdb's table, derived via immunoSEQ multiplex PCR, lists solely in-frame clones and lacks some. The sample consists of 250,000 or so clones, approximately 81% of them appearing once. The chain uses TRBV6-1 and TRBJ1-2, with a tentative D call TRBD1 (5 bases). The sample was PBMCs. The origin of this receptor is a human donor in good health. CDR3 in amino acids: CASSEAFTTGGYTF. DNA of the CDR3: TGTGCCAGCAGTGAAGCGTTTACTACAGGAGGCTACACCTTC.